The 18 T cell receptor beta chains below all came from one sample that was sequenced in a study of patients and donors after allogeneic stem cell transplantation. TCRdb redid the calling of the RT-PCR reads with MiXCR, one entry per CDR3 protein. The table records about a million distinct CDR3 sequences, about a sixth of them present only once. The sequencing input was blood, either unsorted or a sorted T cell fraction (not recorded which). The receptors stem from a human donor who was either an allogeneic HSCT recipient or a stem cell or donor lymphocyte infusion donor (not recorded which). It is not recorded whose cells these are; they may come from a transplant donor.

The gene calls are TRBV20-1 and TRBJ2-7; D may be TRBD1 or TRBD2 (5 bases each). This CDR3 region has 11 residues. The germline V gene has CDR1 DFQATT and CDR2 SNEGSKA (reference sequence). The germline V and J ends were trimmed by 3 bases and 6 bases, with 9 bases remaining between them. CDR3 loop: CSARIGAEQYF. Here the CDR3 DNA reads TGCAGTGCTAGGATCGGGGCCGAGCAGTACTTC.

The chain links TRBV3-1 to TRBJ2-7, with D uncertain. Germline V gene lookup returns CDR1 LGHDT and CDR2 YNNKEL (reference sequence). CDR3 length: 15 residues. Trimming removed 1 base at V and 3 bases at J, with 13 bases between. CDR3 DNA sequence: TGTGCCAGCAGCCAAGCTTTACAACATTTCTACGAGCAGTACTTC. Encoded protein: CASSQALQHFYEQYF.

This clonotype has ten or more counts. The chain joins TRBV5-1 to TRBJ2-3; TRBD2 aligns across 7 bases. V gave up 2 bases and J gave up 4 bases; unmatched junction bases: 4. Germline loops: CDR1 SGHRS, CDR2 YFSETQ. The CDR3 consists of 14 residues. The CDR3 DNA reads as TGCGCCAGCAGCTTACTAGCGTTCGCAGATACGCAGTATTTT. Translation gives CASSLLAFADTQYF.

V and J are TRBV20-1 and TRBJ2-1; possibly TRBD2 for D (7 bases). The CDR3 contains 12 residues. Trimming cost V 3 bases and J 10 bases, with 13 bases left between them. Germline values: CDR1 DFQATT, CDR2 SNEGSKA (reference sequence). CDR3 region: CSASAGASEQFF. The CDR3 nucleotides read TGCAGTGCTAGTGCGGGGGCTTCGGAGCAGTTCTTC.

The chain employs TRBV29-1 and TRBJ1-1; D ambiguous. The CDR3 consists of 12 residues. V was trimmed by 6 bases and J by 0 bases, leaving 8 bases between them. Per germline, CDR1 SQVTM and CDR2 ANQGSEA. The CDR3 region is CSVQTMNTEAFF. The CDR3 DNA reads TGCAGCGTACAGACTATGAACACTGAAGCTTTCTTT. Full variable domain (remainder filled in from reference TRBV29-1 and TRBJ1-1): SAVISQKPSRDICQRGTSLTIQCQVDSQVTMMFWYRQQPGQSLTLIATANQGSEATYESGFVIDKFPISRPNLTFSTLTVSNMSPEDSSIYLCSVQTMNTEAFFGQGTRLTVV.

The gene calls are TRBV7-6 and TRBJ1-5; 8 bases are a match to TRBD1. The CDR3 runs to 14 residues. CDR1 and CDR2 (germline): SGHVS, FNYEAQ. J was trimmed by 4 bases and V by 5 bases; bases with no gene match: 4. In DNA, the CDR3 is TGTGCCAGCAGCGACGGGACAGGAAATCAGCCCCAGCATTTT. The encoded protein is CASSDGTGNQPQHF. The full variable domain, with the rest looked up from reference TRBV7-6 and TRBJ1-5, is GAGVSQSPRYKVTKRGQDVALRCDPISGHVSLYWYRQALGQGPEFLTYFNYEAQQDKSGLPNDRFSAERPEGSISTLTIQRTEQRDSAMYRCASSDGTGNQPQHFGDGTRLSIL.

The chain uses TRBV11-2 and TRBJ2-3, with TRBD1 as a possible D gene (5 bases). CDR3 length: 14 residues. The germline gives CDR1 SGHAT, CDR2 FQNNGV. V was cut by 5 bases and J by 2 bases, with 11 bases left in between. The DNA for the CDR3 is TGTGCCAGCAGCCCGGACATTTCCACAGATACGCAGTATTTT. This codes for CASSPDISTDTQYF.

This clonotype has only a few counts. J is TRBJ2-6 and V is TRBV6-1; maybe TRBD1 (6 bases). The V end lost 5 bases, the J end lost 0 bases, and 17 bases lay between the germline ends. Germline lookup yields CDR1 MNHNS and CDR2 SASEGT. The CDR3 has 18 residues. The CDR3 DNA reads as TGTGCCAGCAGTACAGGGAAGCCCCTCTCCTCTGGGGCCAACGTCCTGACTTTC. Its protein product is CASSTGKPLSSGANVLTF.

The CDR3 sequence is CASRKFGGLSSYEQYF. CDR3 nucleotides: TGTGCCAGCAGAAAGTTCGGAGGCCTAAGCTCCTACGAGCAGTACTTC. J is TRBJ2-7 and V is TRBV2, with D possibly matching TRBD2 (5 bases). The CDR3 is 16 residues long. CDR1 and CDR2 from the germline V gene are SNHLY and FYNNEI. Deletions cut 6 bases from V and 0 bases from J, with 18 bases between.

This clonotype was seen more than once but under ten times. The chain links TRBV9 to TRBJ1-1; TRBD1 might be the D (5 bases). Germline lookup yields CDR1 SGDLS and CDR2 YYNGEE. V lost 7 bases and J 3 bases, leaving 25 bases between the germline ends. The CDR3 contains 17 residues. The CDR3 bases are TGTGCCAGCTTGACATCCAGGGAAGTCGTGGCGTACACTGAAGCTTTCTTT. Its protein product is CASLTSREVVAYTEAFF.

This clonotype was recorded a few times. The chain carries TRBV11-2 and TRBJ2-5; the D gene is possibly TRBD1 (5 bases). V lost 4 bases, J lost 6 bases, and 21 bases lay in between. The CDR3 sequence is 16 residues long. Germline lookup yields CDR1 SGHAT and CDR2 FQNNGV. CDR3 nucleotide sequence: TGTGCCAGCAGCTCCACTTTTAGGGGCAAATTGAAGACCCAGTACTTC. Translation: CASSSTFRGKLKTQYF.

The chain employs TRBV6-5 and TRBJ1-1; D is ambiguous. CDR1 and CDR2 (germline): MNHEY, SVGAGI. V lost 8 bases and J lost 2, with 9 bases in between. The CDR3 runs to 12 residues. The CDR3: CASHPGNTEAFF. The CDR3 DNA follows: TGTGCCAGCCACCCGGGAAACACTGAAGCTTTCTTT.

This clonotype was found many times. The CDR3 reads CGCSVSYEQYF. The CDR3 DNA is TGTGGATGCTCGGTTTCCTACGAGCAGTACTTC. This sequence joins TRBV12-3 or TRBV12-4 and TRBJ2-7; no clear D. This CDR3 spans 11 amino acids.

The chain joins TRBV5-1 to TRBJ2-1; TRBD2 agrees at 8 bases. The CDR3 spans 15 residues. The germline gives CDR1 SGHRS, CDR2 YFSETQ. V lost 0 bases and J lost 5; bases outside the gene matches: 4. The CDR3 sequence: CASSLAAGGNNEQFF. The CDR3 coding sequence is TGCGCCAGCAGCTTGGCGGCGGGGGGCAACAATGAGCAGTTCTTC.

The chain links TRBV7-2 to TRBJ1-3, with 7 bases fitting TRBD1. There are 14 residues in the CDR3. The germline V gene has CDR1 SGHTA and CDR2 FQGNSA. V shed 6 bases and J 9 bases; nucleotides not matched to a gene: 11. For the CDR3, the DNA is TGTGCCAGCAGACCTAACAGGGGAGAAGGCACCATATATTTT. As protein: CASRPNRGEGTIYF.

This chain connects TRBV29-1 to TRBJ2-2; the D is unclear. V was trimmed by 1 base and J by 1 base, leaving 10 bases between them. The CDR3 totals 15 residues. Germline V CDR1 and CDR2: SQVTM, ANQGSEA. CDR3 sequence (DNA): TGCAGCGTTGAAGTCCTTAGAGGGAACACCGGGGAGCTGTTTTTT. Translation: CSVEVLRGNTGELFF.

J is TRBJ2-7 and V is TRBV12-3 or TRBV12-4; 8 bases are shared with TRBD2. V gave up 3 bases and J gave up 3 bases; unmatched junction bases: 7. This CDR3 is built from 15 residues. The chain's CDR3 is CASSFRGGRFYEQYF. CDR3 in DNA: TGTGCCAGCAGTTTTAGGGGCGGGAGGTTCTACGAGCAGTACTTC.

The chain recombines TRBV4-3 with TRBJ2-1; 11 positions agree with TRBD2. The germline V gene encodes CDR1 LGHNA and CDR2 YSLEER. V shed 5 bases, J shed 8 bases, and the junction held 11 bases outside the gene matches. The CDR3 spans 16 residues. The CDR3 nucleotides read TGCGCCAGCAGCAGAAAACTAGCGGGGGATCTCGATGAGCAGTTCTTC. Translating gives CASSRKLAGDLDEQFF.